The next 25 T cell receptor beta chains were all read from a single sample in a study of cytomegalovirus exposure and HLA in healthy donors. With 60 Vbeta and 13 Jbeta primers, the PCR was carried out. Produced via immunoSEQ multiplex PCR; TCRdb's table is partial and in-frame only. In the table there are around 130,000 clones, 70% of which are singletons. The source material was PBMCs. These receptors came from a woman in her 30s in good health and CMV-seronegative.

The chain joins TRBV2 to TRBJ1-5, with D perhaps TRBD1 (6 bases). Trimming took 6 bases from V and 1 from J, leaving 10 bases between them. From germline, CDR1 is SNHLY and CDR2 FYNNEI. This CDR3 region has 14 residues. CDR3 coding DNA: TGTGCCAGCAGCGACAGGCGGAGCAATCAGCCCCAGCATTTT. Its protein product is CASSDRRSNQPQHF.

In this sample, this clone turned up a few times. This sequence joins TRBV2 and TRBJ1-5; the match to TRBD1 covers 9 bases. With 6 bases clipped from V and 1 base from J, the junction kept 4 bases outside the gene matches. Germline assignment: CDR1 SNHLY and CDR2 FYNNEI. This CDR3 is 15 amino acids long. CDR3 loop: CASRTGTGSNQPQHF. Here the CDR3 DNA reads TGTGCCAGCAGAACCGGGACAGGGAGCAATCAGCCCCAGCATTTT.

CDR3 in DNA: TGTGCCAGCAGAAGCGGGACCTATAATTCACCCCTCCACTTT. As protein: CASRSGTYNSPLHF. The gene calls are TRBV6-6 and TRBJ1-6; D is uncertain. V was trimmed by 6 bases and J by 2 bases, leaving 8 bases between them. CDR1 and CDR2 (germline): MNHNY, SVGAGI (reference sequence). The CDR3 length is 14 residues.

CDR3 residues: CASSFDQANYGYTF. Here the CDR3 DNA reads TGCGCCAGCAGCTTTGACCAGGCTAACTATGGCTACACCTTC. J is TRBJ1-2 and V is TRBV5-1; D unclear. Germline CDR1 is SGHRS and CDR2 is YFSETQ. The CDR3 has 14 amino acids. V dropped 2 bases and J dropped 0 bases, with 8 bases sitting between them.

The chain employs TRBV2 and TRBJ2-7; the match to TRBD2 covers 11 bases. The germline CDR1 and CDR2 sequences are SNHLY and FYNNEI. The CDR3 spans 14 residues. The V segment lost 4 bases and the J segment 7 bases; nucleotides outside the gene matches: 6. This CDR3 is CASSVLAGALEQYF. DNA for the CDR3: TGTGCCAGCAGTGTACTAGCGGGAGCCTTGGAGCAGTACTTC.

The CDR3 is CASSLPGHPNTEAFF. The CDR3 region has the DNA TGTGCCAGCAGTCTCCCGGGACACCCGAACACTGAAGCTTTCTTT. The J gene is TRBJ1-1, the V gene TRBV25-1, with a possible D match to TRBD1 (6 bases). The CDR3 length is 15 residues. Looked up from germline, CDR1 is MGHDK and CDR2 is SYGVNS. The V end was cut by 5 bases, the J end by 1 base, with 14 bases between.

This rearrangement joins TRBV28 to TRBJ2-5, with TRBD2 as a possible D gene (6 bases). CDR3 length: 16 residues. V was trimmed by 4 bases and J by 5 bases, leaving 20 bases between them. Germline V CDR1 and CDR2: MDHEN, SYDVKM. The CDR3 DNA reads TGTGCCAGCAGTTCCTTCAGCGACGGAGGGGCGGAGACCCAGTACTTC. Amino acids: CASSSFSDGGAETQYF.

The V gene is TRBV27, the J gene TRBJ1-5, with 7 bases lining up with TRBD1. J gave up 0 bases and V 6 bases, and 5 bases lay outside the gene matches. This CDR3 spans 15 amino acids. Germline assignment: CDR1 MNHEY and CDR2 SMNVEV (reference sequence). CDR3 protein: CASSSGGYSNQPQHF. In DNA, the CDR3 is TGTGCCAGCAGCTCAGGGGGGTATAGCAATCAGCCCCAGCATTTT.

The chain carries TRBV27 and TRBJ2-1; 12 positions agree with TRBD2. Germline V CDR1 and CDR2: MNHEY, SMNVEV (reference sequence). The CDR3 has 15 amino acids. With V trimmed by 6 bases and J by 6 bases, 6 bases remained unmatched. The DNA of the CDR3 is TGTGCCAGCAGCCAACTAGCGGGAGGACCCAATGAGCAGTTCTTC. Its translation is CASSQLAGGPNEQFF.

The table lists this clone with a few counts. This chain's CDR3 is CASSFTGQGLSDTQYF. The CDR3, as DNA: TGTGCCAGCAGCTTTACCGGACAGGGTCTCTCAGATACGCAGTATTTT. The chain is built from TRBV7-8 and TRBJ2-3, with TRBD1 matching over 8 bases. With 3 bases clipped from V and 4 bases from J, the junction kept 9 bases outside the gene matches. This CDR3 comprises 16 residues. Germline lookup yields CDR1 SGHVS and CDR2 FQNEAQ.

This clone appeared a few times. The CDR3 coding sequence is TGTGCCAGCAGCCTGCCCGGACTAGCGGGAGTATACGAGCAGTACTTC. This gives the protein CASSLPGLAGVYEQYF. The chain uses TRBV28 and TRBJ2-7, with 13 bases lining up with TRBD2. Germline-derived CDR1 and CDR2 are MDHEN and SYDVKM. The CDR3 runs 16 residues. Trimming took 6 bases from V and 4 from J; bases not matched to a gene: 9.

The chain has TRBV30 and TRBJ2-4; no reliable D call. The germline V and J ends were trimmed by 0 bases and 0 bases, with 6 bases remaining between them. This CDR3 is built from 14 residues. CDR1 GTSNPN and CDR2 SVGIG come from the germline V gene (reference sequence). This CDR3 is CAWSVGVAKNIQYF. As DNA, the CDR3 is TGTGCCTGGAGTGTCGGAGTAGCCAAAAACATTCAGTACTTC.

The chain employs TRBV9 and TRBJ2-5, with 10 bases identical to TRBD2. With 4 bases clipped from V and 4 bases from J, the junction kept 4 bases outside the gene matches. The V gene's germline CDR1 is SGDLS and CDR2 YYNGEE. This CDR3 comprises 14 residues. The CDR3: CASSPRLAGETQYF. The CDR3 DNA reads TGTGCCAGCAGCCCGCGACTAGCGGGAGAGACCCAGTACTTC.

This chain connects TRBV28 to TRBJ2-5; tentatively, D is TRBD2 (6 bases). V lost 9 bases and J 7 bases, leaving 18 bases between the germline ends. The germline CDR1 and CDR2 sequences are MDHEN and SYDVKM. The CDR3 totals 13 residues. The CDR3 reads CASGLLRPGTQYF. For the CDR3, the DNA is TGTGCCAGTGGACTACTCCGCCCTGGGACCCAGTACTTC.

The chain has TRBV18 and TRBJ2-1, with 9 bases fitting TRBD2. J gave up 5 bases and V 1 base, and 3 bases lay outside the gene matches. CDR3 length: 15 residues. CDR1 and CDR2 from the germline V gene are KGHSH and LQKENI. The CDR3 loop is CASSPRAGGDNEQFF. CDR3 DNA sequence: TGTGCCAGCTCACCACGCGCGGGAGGGGACAATGAGCAGTTCTTC. The variable domain in full, completed from reference TRBV18 and TRBJ2-1, reads NAGVMQNPRHLVRRRGQEARLRCSPMKGHSHVYWYRQLPEEGLKFMVYLQKENIIDESGMPKERFSAEFPKEGPSILRIQQVVRGDSAAYFCASSPRAGGDNEQFFGPGTRLTVL.

This clone was found a few times. The V gene is TRBV30, the J gene TRBJ2-7; D gene ambiguous. Per the germline V gene, CDR1 is GTSNPN and CDR2 is SVGIG (reference sequence). V was shortened by 0 bases and J by 12 bases, with 12 bases between the two germline ends. The CDR3 length is 11 residues. The DNA of the CDR3 is TGTGCCTGGAGTGTGTCCGGTCCTCTGTACGTC. It specifies CAWSVSGPLYV.

This sequence joins TRBV27 and TRBJ2-4; 8 bases are a match to TRBD1. The CDR3 spans 16 residues. In germline, CDR1 is MNHEY, CDR2 SMNVEV (reference sequence). V gave up 5 bases and J gave up 8 bases; unmatched junction bases: 14. In nucleotides, the CDR3 is TGTGCCAGCAGTCCCTTTCAGGGGGCAAGGCTACACATTCAGTACTTC. It translates to CASSPFQGARLHIQYF.

This clone was found a few times. V usage is TRBV9 and J usage is TRBJ1-6; maybe TRBD1 (6 bases). CDR1 and CDR2 (germline): SGDLS, YYNGEE. This CDR3 contains 17 residues. Deletions cut 3 bases from V and 0 bases from J, with 13 bases between. Here the CDR3 reads CASSARTDPSYNSPLHF. In nucleotides, the CDR3 is TGTGCCAGCAGCGCCCGGACAGATCCCTCCTATAATTCACCCCTCCACTTT.

In its sample, this clone was seen a few times. The chain carries TRBV5-6 and TRBJ1-2; 9 bases match TRBD1. Germline lookup yields CDR1 SGHDT and CDR2 YYEEEE. The CDR3 totals 13 residues. After removal of 3 bases from V and 6 bases from J, the junction contained 3 bases not matched to a gene. The CDR3 protein is CASSSDRGDGYTF. Written as DNA, the CDR3 is TGTGCCAGCAGCTCGGACAGGGGCGATGGCTACACCTTC. Drawing the rest from reference TRBV5-6 and TRBJ1-2, the complete variable domain is DAGVTQSPTHLIKTRGQQVTLRCSPKSGHDTVSWYQQALGQGPQFIFQYYEEEERQRGNFPDRFSGHQFPNYSSELNVNALLLGDSALYLCASSSDRGDGYTFGSGTRLTVV.

J is TRBJ1-1 and V is TRBV19; no reliable D call. The CDR3 is 13 residues long. Per germline, CDR1 LNHDA and CDR2 SQIVND (reference sequence). V lost 5 bases, J lost 0 bases, and 7 bases lay in between. The CDR3 DNA reads TGTGCCAGTAGTCCTACCGTGAACACTGAAGCTTTCTTT. As protein: CASSPTVNTEAFF.

The chain carries TRBV2 and TRBJ1-3; D may be TRBD1 (5 bases). Germline V gives CDR1 SNHLY, CDR2 FYNNEI. V was shortened by 2 bases and J by 0 bases, with 14 bases between the two germline ends. The CDR3 runs 17 residues. Written as DNA, the CDR3 is TGTGCCAGCAGTGAAAGGGGAGGCTCTTACTCTGGAAACACCATATATTTT. Amino acids: CASSERGGSYSGNTIYF. Together with reference TRBV2 and TRBJ1-3, the CDR3 gives the full variable domain: EPEVTQTPSHQVTQMGQEVILRCVPISNHLYFYWYRQILGQKVEFLVSFYNNEISEKSEIFDDQFSVERPDGSNFTLKIRSTKLEDSAMYFCASSERGGSYSGNTIYFGEGSWLTVV.

The CDR3 DNA is TGCGCCAGCAGCTTGGGCCAGGACACCGGGGAGCTGTTTTTT. Translating it yields CASSLGQDTGELFF. The chain is built from TRBV5-1 and TRBJ2-2; no clear D. The V gene's germline CDR1 is SGHRS and CDR2 YFSETQ. V shed 0 bases and J shed 3 bases, with 6 bases lying between them. This CDR3 is built from 14 residues. Full variable domain (missing parts from reference TRBV5-1 and TRBJ2-2): KAGVTQTPRYLIKTRGQQVTLSCSPISGHRSVSWYQQTPGQGLQFLFEYFSETQRNKGNFPGRFSGRQFSNSRSEMNVSTLELGDSALYLCASSLGQDTGELFFGEGSRLTVL.

This rearrangement joins TRBV9 to TRBJ2-3; D possibly corresponds to TRBD2 (7 bases). V shed 3 bases and J shed 0 bases, with 11 bases lying between them. The CDR3 covers 15 residues. Germline V gene sequence: CDR1 SGDLS, CDR2 YYNGEE. In DNA, the CDR3 is TGTGCCAGCAGCGAGGGGGGGGCCAGCACAGATACGCAGTATTTT. Protein: CASSEGGASTDTQYF.

The CDR3 loop reads CAWSVEESCEAFF. Written as DNA, the CDR3 is TGTGCCTGGAGTGTGGAGGAGTCTTGTGAAGCTTTCTTT. V usage is TRBV30 and J usage is TRBJ1-1; D remains ambiguous. Germline CDR1 is GTSNPN and CDR2 is SVGIG (reference sequence). The CDR3 covers 13 residues. Trimming shortened V by 0 bases and J by 7 bases, and 12 bases separated the two germline ends.

The rearrangement uses TRBV2 and TRBJ2-5, with TRBD1 matching over 8 bases. Germline V gene data show CDR1 as SNHLY and CDR2 as FYNNEI. The CDR3 is 13 amino acids. After removal of 6 bases from V and 3 bases from J, the junction contained 3 bases not matched to a gene. This CDR3 is CASSGTGEETQYF. CDR3 DNA sequence: TGTGCCAGCAGCGGGACAGGAGAAGAGACCCAGTACTTC.